The 18 T cell receptor beta chains in this list originate from one sample, sequenced in a study of OX40 agonist ivuxolimab in advanced cancers. The library was obtained by the immunoSEQ multiplex PCR assay. In TCRdb, the immuneACCESS table is reduced to in-frame sequences with V and J assigned. These tables do not hold every clone; where another copy was compared, an unresolved V gene accounts for under half, and the others remain unexplained. The sample includes tens of thousands of clones, with approximately 87% observed a single time. The ten largest clones take up 25% to 35% of the sample. The sequencing used CD4+ or CD8+ T cells sorted from blood, collected in a trial of the OX40 agonist ivuxolimab. The receptor set was obtained from an adult with an advanced solid tumor such as melanoma, head and neck, liver or kidney cancer.

The chain recombines TRBV8-2 with TRBJ2-6; the table's D call TRBD1 went unverified against the DNA. TRBV8-2 is noted as a pseudogene. The CDR3 extends over 16 amino acids. CDR3 amino acids: CGRGQITQSRANVLTF. CDR3 DNA: TGTGGCAGGGGACAAATAACACAAAGTCGGGCCAACGTCCTGACTTTC.

The chain uses TRBV19 and TRBJ2-7; D gene ambiguous. Trimming stripped 5 bases from V and 1 base from J, with 3 bases between. CDR1 is LNHDA, CDR2 SQIVND, per germline (reference sequence). The CDR3 length is 11 residues. The CDR3 protein is CASSPSYEQYF. Here the CDR3 DNA reads TGTGCCAGTAGTCCTTCCTACGAGCAGTACTTC.

This clone came up once. The chain links TRBV18 to TRBJ2-3; D call uncertain. Trimming cost V 2 bases and J 1 base, with 7 bases left between them. The CDR3 consists of 14 residues. Germline V gene lookup returns CDR1 KGHSH and CDR2 LQKENI. The CDR3 sequence: CASSPSVGTDTQYF. DNA of the CDR3: TGTGCCAGCTCACCATCCGTGGGCACAGATACGCAGTATTTT.

The J gene is TRBJ2-2, the V gene TRBV11-3, with TRBD1 matching 7 bases. CDR1 is SGHNT and CDR2 is YENEEA in the germline V gene. The CDR3 runs to 16 residues. The V gene end was trimmed by 8 bases and the J gene end by 5 bases; junction bases not matched to a gene: 14. The CDR3 region has the DNA TGTGCCAGCTGCCAACCAGGGGGTATACGAACCGGGGAGCTGTTTTTT. Protein: CASCQPGGIRTGELFF.

The table lists this clone with a count of one. This rearrangement joins TRBV6-5 to TRBJ1-5; the D gene is possibly TRBD1 (5 bases). The CDR3 length is 13 residues. The germline gives CDR1 MNHEY, CDR2 SVGAGI. Trimming took off 2 bases at V and 9 bases at J, with 11 bases between the two ends. The DNA for the CDR3 is TGTGCCAGCAGTTACGTAGTAAGGGGGCCCCAGCATTTT. Translated, it gives CASSYVVRGPQHF.

The CDR3, as DNA: TGTGCCTGCTTAGGACAGTCCAATGAGCAGTTCTTC. Its translation: CACLGQSNEQFF. The V and J genes are TRBV30 and TRBJ2-1; tentatively, D is TRBD1 (6 bases). In germline, CDR1 is GTSNPN, CDR2 SVGIG (reference sequence). Trimming took off 6 bases at V and 6 bases at J, with 12 bases between the two ends. The CDR3 runs 12 residues. Variable domain in full (rest from reference TRBV30 and TRBJ2-1): SQTIHQWPATLVQPVGSPLSLECTVEGTSNPNLYWYRQAAGRGLQLLFYSVGIGQISSEVPQNLSASRPQDRQFILSSKKLLLSDSGFYLCACLGQSNEQFFGPGTRLTVL.

This clone was found once. The chain has TRBV21-1 and TRBJ2-1; the D call in the table, TRBD2, was not verified against the DNA. TRBV21-1 corresponds to a pseudogene. The CDR3 has 15 amino acids. The chain's CDR3 is CASSDPLAVLNEQFF. The CDR3, as DNA: TGTGCCAGCAGCGACCCACTAGCGGTCCTCAATGAGCAGTTCTTC.

The chain joins TRBV5-1 to TRBJ1-1; D is undetermined. This CDR3 has 13 amino acids. V was clipped by 2 bases and J by 3 bases, with 8 bases between them. Germline CDR1 reads SGHRS; CDR2 reads YFSETQ. CDR3 sequence: CASSLGSDTEAFF. CDR3 sequence (DNA): TGCGCCAGCAGCTTAGGGTCCGACACTGAAGCTTTCTTT.

This chain links TRBV13 with TRBJ2-7; no firm D call. Germline CDR1 PRHDT, CDR2 FYEKMQ (reference sequence). V lost 5 bases and J lost 2, with 19 bases in between. The CDR3 totals 16 residues. DNA of the CDR3: TGTGCCAGCAGCCCGGAGAAGGGTAAAACCCCCTACGAGCAGTACTTC. As protein: CASSPEKGKTPYEQYF.

V and J are TRBV7-9 and TRBJ2-3; 9 bases match TRBD1. The V gene end was trimmed by 4 bases and the J gene end by 4 bases; junction bases not matched to a gene: 9. The CDR3 consists of 16 residues. Per the germline V gene, CDR1 is SEHNR and CDR2 is FQNEAQ (reference sequence). The CDR3 here is CASSSDRGLLPDTQYF. CDR3 sequence (DNA): TGTGCCAGCAGCTCGGACAGGGGCCTGCTGCCAGATACGCAGTATTTT.

The V gene is TRBV6-5, the J gene TRBJ2-2, with D unclear. V was cut by 5 bases and J by 11 bases, with 18 bases left in between. CDR1 is MNHEY and CDR2 is SVGAGI in the germline V gene. The CDR3 length is 14 residues. The CDR3 bases are TGTGCCAGCAGTCCCTACGATTCTAACGAAGAGCTGTTTTTT. It specifies CASSPYDSNEELFF.

The chain recombines TRBV15 with TRBJ2-3; 10 nucleotides match TRBD2. This CDR3 contains 16 residues. V shed 4 bases and J 4 bases; nucleotides not matched to a gene: 8. Germline CDR1 is LNHNV and CDR2 is YYDKDF (reference sequence). CDR3 loop: CATSTPLAGEADTQYF. The CDR3 bases are TGTGCCACCAGCACGCCCCTAGCGGGAGAAGCAGATACGCAGTATTTT.

The chain couples TRBV4-1 to TRBJ1-5; D is possibly TRBD1 (5 bases). This CDR3 is built from 13 residues. V lost 3 bases and J lost 6, with 9 bases in between. Germline values: CDR1 MGHRA, CDR2 YSYEKL. The CDR3 protein is CASSHGGSQPQHF. CDR3 bases: TGCGCCAGCAGCCATGGGGGTTCTCAGCCCCAGCATTTT.

This clone was observed a single time. This CDR3 is CATSNPPAGGYNEQFF. For the CDR3, the DNA is TGTGCCACCAGCAATCCCCCAGCGGGAGGTTACAATGAGCAGTTCTTC. The gene calls are TRBV15 and TRBJ2-1, with 9 bases identical to TRBD2. The CDR3 is 16 amino acids. The junction had 8 bases not matched to a gene; V was cut back by 4 bases and J by 4 bases. CDR1 and CDR2 (germline): LNHNV, YYDKDF (reference sequence).

The count of this clone is one. The chain couples TRBV7-8 to TRBJ2-3, with TRBD2 matching over 16 bases. The CDR3 length is 20 residues. Unmatched junction bases numbered 14, after V lost 6 bases and J lost 2 bases. Germline loops: CDR1 SGHVS, CDR2 FQNEAQ. CDR3 DNA: TGTGCCAGCAGGCTCGGATGGGGGACTAGCGGGAGGGCCGACACAGATACGCAGTATTTT. This codes for CASRLGWGTSGRADTDTQYF.

V usage is TRBV28 and J usage is TRBJ2-7; TRBD1 agrees at 8 bases. Germline V CDR1 and CDR2: MDHEN, SYDVKM. The length of the CDR3 is 15 residues. Trimming at V came to 6 bases and at J to 0 bases, leaving 7 bases not matched to a gene. The CDR3 DNA follows: TGTGCCAGCAGGCAGGACAGGGCAGGCTCCTACGAGCAGTACTTC. The encoded protein is CASRQDRAGSYEQYF.

The chain combines TRBV7-9 with TRBJ2-7, with 10 bases matching TRBD1. J was trimmed by 4 bases and V by 5 bases; bases with no gene match: 8. The CDR3 extends over 15 amino acids. From germline, CDR1 is SEHNR and CDR2 FQNEAQ (reference sequence). CDR3 protein: CASSTTGGRVYEQYF. CDR3 sequence (DNA): TGTGCCAGCAGCACGACAGGGGGCAGGGTTTACGAGCAGTACTTC. Drawing the rest from reference TRBV7-9 and TRBJ2-7, the complete variable domain is DTGVSQNPRHKITKRGQNVTFRCDPISEHNRLYWYRQTLGQGPEFLTYFQNEAQLEKSRLLSDRFSAERPKGSFSTLEIQRTEQGDSAMYLCASSTTGGRVYEQYFGPGTRLTVT.

V is TRBV27 and J is TRBJ2-1; no reliable D call. The CDR3 contains 13 residues. The V gene lost 0 bases and the J gene lost 9 bases, with 9 bases spanning the gap. From germline, CDR1 is MNHEY and CDR2 SMNVEV (reference sequence). The CDR3 DNA is TGTGCCAGCAGTTTATCGGTGATCAGTGAGCAGTTCTTC. This sequence encodes CASSLSVISEQFF.